The clone carrying this TCR beta chain was seen ten or more times. Its target is unknown. Thyroid surgery had not been preceded by any treatment in any patient. These data are taken from a study of metastatic and nonmetastatic thyroid tumors. TCRdb reassembled clones from the PCR reads with MiXCR. The profile covers some 34,000 clones, with approximately 17% appearing a single time and approximately 4.8% taken by the ten largest. Study-wide results and caveats: For both blood and tumor, malignant thyroid tumors reportedly showed significantly higher TCR beta diversity than benign nodules did.

The V gene lost 5 bases and the J gene lost 1 base, with 8 bases spanning the gap. CDR3 length: 12 amino acids. The V gene's germline CDR1 is DFQATT and CDR2 SNEGSKA (reference sequence). Sequencing was carried out using blood. This chain links TRBV20-1 with TRBJ1-2, with no clear D. The TCR originated in a female donor with papillary thyroid cancer or a benign thyroid nodule (not recorded which). Some clones in this sample may be carry-over from other donors' samples. The CDR3: CSASGINYGYTF. In nucleotides, the CDR3 is TGCAGTGCTTCGGGGATTAACTATGGCTACACCTTC.